The rows below give T cell receptor beta chains drawn from one sample of a study of long-term antiretroviral therapy in people with HIV. Produced via immunoSEQ multiplex PCR; TCRdb's table is partial and in-frame only. This sample has about 23,000 clones, with almost 85% found just once. Sequences were derived from unsorted PBMCs, sampled 0.3 years after starting antiretroviral therapy. Receptor source: a man aged 50 or older with HIV. Both conserved end residues are part of each CDR3. The D gene is left open where the match is weak. Only some rows state a clone size, as once, few, many or a class for expanded clones.

TRBJ1-5 | - | once | TRBV27 | CASSLSGTHQPQHF | TGTGCCAGCAGTTTATCGGGGACCCATCAGCCCCAGCATTTT
TRBJ2-3 | TRBD2 | once | TRBV10-3 | CAISHASGGDSSTDTQYF | TGTGCCATCAGTCACGCTAGCGGGGGGGACTCTAGCACAGATACGCAGTATTTT
TRBJ1-4 | - | once | TRBV6-6 | CASSPGLLFKSEKLFF | TGTGCCAGCAGCCCCGGGCTCTTGTTTAAATCGGAAAAACTGTTTTTT
TRBJ2-3 | - | - | TRBV14 | CASSQGLGADTQYF | TGTGCCAGCAGCCAAGGTCTTGGGGCAGATACGCAGTATTTT
TRBJ2-3 | TRBD1 | - | TRBV12-5 | CASGEDRGGTQYF | TGTGCTAGTGGTGAGGACAGGGGAGGTACGCAGTATTTT
TRBJ2-1 | TRBD2 | - | TRBV7-8 | CASSPGLGSYNEQFF | TGTGCCAGCAGCCCAGGACTAGGGTCCTACAATGAGCAGTTCTTC
TRBJ2-5 | TRBD2 | - | TRBV30 | CAWSRLAGHGQETQYF | TGTGCCTGGAGTCGGCTAGCGGGCCATGGGCAAGAGACCCAGTACTTC
TRBJ1-5 | - | few | TRBV11-2 | CASSFRVNQPQHF | TGTGCCAGCAGCTTCAGGGTCAATCAGCCCCAGCATTTT
TRBJ1-1 | TRBD1 | - | TRBV7-8 | CASSGYRGDTEAFF | TGTGCCAGCAGCGGGTACAGGGGGGACACTGAAGCTTTCTTT
TRBJ2-1 | - | - | TRBV6-5 | CASSPHSRNEQFF | TGTGCCAGCAGTCCGCATTCGAGGAATGAGCAGTTCTTC
TRBJ2-7 | - | - | TRBV15 | CATSRDWLRTKNEQYF | TGTGCCACCAGCAGAGATTGGTTAAGGACGAAGAACGAGCAGTACTTC
TRBJ2-2 | - | - | TRBV7-2 | CASGPGANTGELFF | TGTGCCAGCGGGCCCGGAGCCAACACCGGGGAGCTGTTTTTT
TRBJ1-1 | - | - | TRBV9 | CASSVAVDGNTEAFF | TGTGCCAGCAGCGTAGCGGTCGACGGGAACACTGAAGCTTTCTTT
TRBJ1-1 | - | - | TRBV7-9 | CASSLEILWTEAFF | TGTGCCAGCAGCTTAGAGATCCTGTGGACTGAAGCTTTCTTT
TRBJ1-4 | TRBD1 | - | TRBV2 | CASGRTGGNEKLFF | TGTGCCAGCGGAAGGACAGGGGGTAATGAAAAACTGTTTTTT
TRBJ2-1 | - | - | TRBV11-2 | CASSLVYRGYNEQFF | TGTGCCAGCAGCTTAGTCTATCGGGGATACAATGAGCAGTTCTTC
TRBJ2-7 | - | - | TRBV7-9 | CASSFVTGKSEQYF | TGTGCCAGCAGCTTCGTGACAGGAAAAAGCGAGCAGTACTTC
TRBJ1-1 | - | - | TRBV5-1 | CASSPSITNTEAFF | TGCGCCAGCAGCCCATCCATTACGAACACTGAAGCTTTCTTT
TRBJ1-2 | TRBD1 | - | TRBV27 | CASSLRDRGLGGYTF | TGTGCCAGCAGTTTGAGGGACAGGGGGCTAGGCGGCTACACCTTC
TRBJ1-2 | - | few | TRBV7-2 | CASSPSFTNYGYTF | TGTGCCAGCAGCCCGTCCTTCACTAACTATGGCTACACCTTC
TRBJ1-1 | TRBD1 | - | TRBV7-9 | CASSLVSGGEGTEAFF | TGTGCCAGCAGCTTAGTATCAGGGGGCGAGGGCACTGAAGCTTTCTTT
TRBJ2-1 | - | - | TRBV27 | CASSFLVDWRWNEQFF | TGTGCCAGCAGTTTTTTGGTGGACTGGAGATGGAATGAGCAGTTCTTC
TRBJ2-5 | - | - | TRBV28 | CASSLGPNQETQYF | TGTGCCAGCAGTTTGGGGCCGAACCAAGAGACCCAGTACTTC
TRBJ1-2 | - | - | TRBV6-6 | CASSYSMGNYGYTF | TGTGCCAGCAGTTACTCTATGGGCAACTATGGCTACACCTTC
TRBJ2-3 | - | - | TRBV6-5 | CASSFKPGARDTQYF | TGTGCCAGCAGTTTTAAACCCGGGGCCCGGGATACGCAGTATTTT
TRBJ2-7 | TRBD2 | - | TRBV19 | CASSGLAGGTYEQYF | TGTGCCAGTAGTGGACTAGCGGGGGGTACCTACGAGCAGTACTTC
TRBJ2-5 | TRBD2 | - | TRBV7-6 | CASSSGLATYQETQYF | TGTGCCAGCAGCTCGGGACTAGCGACGTACCAAGAGACCCAGTACTTC
TRBJ2-7 | TRBD1 | - | TRBV10-1 | CASSERKGGAGKYEQYF | TGCGCCAGCAGTGAGAGGAAAGGGGGCGCCGGGAAGTACGAGCAGTACTTC
TRBJ1-2 | - | - | TRBV10-3 | CAISELLYSNYGYTF | TGTGCCATCAGTGAGTTATTGTATTCCAACTATGGCTACACCTTC
TRBJ1-2 | - | - | TRBV28 | CASRTANYGYTF | TGTGCCAGCAGGACAGCTAACTATGGCTACACCTTC
TRBJ2-5 | - | - | TRBV18 | CASSPGGQETQYF | TGTGCCAGCTCACCAGGGGGACAAGAGACCCAGTACTTC
TRBJ2-6 | - | - | TRBV7-2 | CASSLEGVGANVLTF | TGTGCCAGCAGCTTGGAGGGGGTTGGGGCCAACGTCCTGACTTTC
TRBJ1-1 | - | once | TRBV18 | CASAPGVTEAFF | TGTGCCAGCGCACCCGGAGTGACTGAAGCTTTCTTT
TRBJ1-5 | - | - | TRBV10-3 | CAISPSVEVSNQPQHF | TGTGCCATCTCTCCCTCCGTGGAGGTTAGCAATCAGCCCCAGCATTTT
TRBJ1-3 | - | - | TRBV7-2 | CASSETRNTIYF | TGTGCCAGCAGCGAGACCCGAAACACCATATATTTT
TRBJ2-5 | - | - | TRBV11-2 | CASSPWDSQETQYF | TGTGCCAGCAGCCCTTGGGACTCGCAAGAGACCCAGTACTTC
TRBJ1-2 | - | large | TRBV9 | CASSVIRVFPTDGYTF | TGTGCCAGCAGCGTCATCCGGGTCTTCCCAACCGATGGCTACACCTTC